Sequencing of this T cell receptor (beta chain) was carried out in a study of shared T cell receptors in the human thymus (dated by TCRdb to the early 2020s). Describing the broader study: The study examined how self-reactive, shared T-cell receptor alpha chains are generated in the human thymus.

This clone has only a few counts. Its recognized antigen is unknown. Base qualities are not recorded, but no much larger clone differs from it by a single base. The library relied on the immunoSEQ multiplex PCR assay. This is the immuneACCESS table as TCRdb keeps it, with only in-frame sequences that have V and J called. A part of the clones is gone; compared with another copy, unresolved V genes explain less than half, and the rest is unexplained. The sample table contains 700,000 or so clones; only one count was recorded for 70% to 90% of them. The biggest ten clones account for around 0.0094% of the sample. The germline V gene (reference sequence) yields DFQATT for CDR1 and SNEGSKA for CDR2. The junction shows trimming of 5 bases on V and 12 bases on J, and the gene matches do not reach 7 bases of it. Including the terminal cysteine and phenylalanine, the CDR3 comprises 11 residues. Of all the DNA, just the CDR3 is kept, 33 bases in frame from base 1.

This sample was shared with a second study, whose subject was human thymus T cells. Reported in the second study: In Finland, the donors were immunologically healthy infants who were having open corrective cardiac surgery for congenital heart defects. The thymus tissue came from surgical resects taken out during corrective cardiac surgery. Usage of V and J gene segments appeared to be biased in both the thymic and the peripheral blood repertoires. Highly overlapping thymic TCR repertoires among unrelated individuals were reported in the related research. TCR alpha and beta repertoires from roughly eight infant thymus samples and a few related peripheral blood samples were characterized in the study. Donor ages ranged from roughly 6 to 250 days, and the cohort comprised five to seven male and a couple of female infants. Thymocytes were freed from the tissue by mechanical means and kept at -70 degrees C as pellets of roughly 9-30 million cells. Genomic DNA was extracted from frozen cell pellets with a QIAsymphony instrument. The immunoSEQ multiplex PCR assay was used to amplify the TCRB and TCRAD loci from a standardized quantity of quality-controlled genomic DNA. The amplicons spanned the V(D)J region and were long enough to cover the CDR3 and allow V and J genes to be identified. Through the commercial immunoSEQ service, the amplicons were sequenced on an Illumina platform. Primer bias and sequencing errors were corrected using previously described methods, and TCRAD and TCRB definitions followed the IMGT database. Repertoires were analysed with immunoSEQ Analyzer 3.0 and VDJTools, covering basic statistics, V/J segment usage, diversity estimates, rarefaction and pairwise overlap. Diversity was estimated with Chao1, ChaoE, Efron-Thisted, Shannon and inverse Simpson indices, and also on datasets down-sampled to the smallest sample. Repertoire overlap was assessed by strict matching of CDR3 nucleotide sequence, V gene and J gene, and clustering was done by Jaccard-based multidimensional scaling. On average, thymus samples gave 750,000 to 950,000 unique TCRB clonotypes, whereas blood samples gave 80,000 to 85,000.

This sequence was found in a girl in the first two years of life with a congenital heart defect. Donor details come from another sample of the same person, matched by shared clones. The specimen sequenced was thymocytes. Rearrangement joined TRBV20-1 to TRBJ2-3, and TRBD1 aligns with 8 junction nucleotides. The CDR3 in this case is CSADQGANQYF. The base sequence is TGCAGTGCTGACCAGGGGGCCAATCAGTATTTT.